This entry lists 3 T cell receptor beta chains sequenced from one sample in a study of cytomegalovirus exposure and HLA in healthy donors. Sequencing used immunoSEQ multiplex PCR; TCRdb keeps in-frame clones, though not all of them. The sample lists some 130,000 clones; roughly 81% were seen once. Material: PBMCs. These receptors came from a woman younger than 45 in good health and CMV-seronegative.

This chain links TRBV5-1 with TRBJ2-3; TRBD1 might be the D (6 bases). The CDR3 spans 13 residues. Germline lookup yields CDR1 SGHRS and CDR2 YFSETQ. Deletions cut 5 bases from V and 5 bases from J, with 12 bases between. The CDR3 DNA follows: TGCGCCAGCAGTCCTCCAGGGGTAGATACGCAGTATTTT. Protein product: CASSPPGVDTQYF. Supplemented by reference TRBV5-1 and TRBJ2-3, the full variable domain reads KAGVTQTPRYLIKTRGQQVTLSCSPISGHRSVSWYQQTPGQGLQFLFEYFSETQRNKGNFPGRFSGRQFSNSRSEMNVSTLELGDSALYLCASSPPGVDTQYFGPGTRLTVL.

The chain carries TRBV5-6 and TRBJ1-2; D is possibly TRBD1 (5 bases). The germline V gene has CDR1 SGHDT and CDR2 YYEEEE. The V end lost 0 bases, the J end lost 8 bases, and 14 bases lay between the germline ends. This CDR3 has 14 residues. Written as DNA, the CDR3 is TGTGCCAGCAGCTTGGCCGGCAGGGTGGGAGGCTACACCTTC. This translates into CASSLAGRVGGYTF. The full variable domain, in which reference TRBV5-6 and TRBJ1-2 provide the parts outside the CDR3, is DAGVTQSPTHLIKTRGQQVTLRCSPKSGHDTVSWYQQALGQGPQFIFQYYEEEERQRGNFPDRFSGHQFPNYSSELNVNALLLGDSALYLCASSLAGRVGGYTFGSGTRLTVV.

Written as DNA, the CDR3 is TGTGCCAGCACGGGACTAGCGGGGGGAAATACGCAGTATTTT. This encodes CASTGLAGGNTQYF. The J gene is TRBJ2-3, the V gene TRBV18; 15 bases agree with TRBD2. The CDR3 sequence is 14 residues long. The V and J ends lost 8 bases and 7 bases, in that order; junction bases with no gene match: 4. Germline V gene data show CDR1 as KGHSH and CDR2 as LQKENI.